These T cell receptor beta chains were read from a single sample in a study of blood T cells in healthy people across ages. One entry per CDR3 protein results from TCRdb running MiXCR on the 5' RACE reads. The table lists 800,000 to 950,000 distinct CDR3 sequences, 36% of them singletons. The sequencing sample was made of blood. These receptors were taken from a man younger than 35 in good health. Each CDR3 is given with its conserved first and last residue. A D gene is named only where the DNA matches it firmly. Clone size is given for some rows only: seen once, a few or many times, or a class if the clone is expanded.

J gene	D gene	V gene	clone size	CDR3 protein	CDR3 DNA
TRBJ2-7	TRBD2	TRBV9	NA	CASSVRASGGSSYNEQYF	TGTGCCAGCAGCGTAAGGGCTAGCGGGGGGAGCTCCTACAATGAGCAGTACTTC
TRBJ1-2	NA	TRBV27	NA	CASSSWGPNYGYTF	TGTGCCAGCAGCTCCTGGGGACCTAACTATGGCTACACCTTC
TRBJ2-1	NA	TRBV20-1	few	CSARAQSYNEQFF	TGCAGTGCTAGAGCCCAATCATACAATGAGCAGTTCTTC
TRBJ1-2	NA	TRBV15	many	CATSRADSYGYTF	TGTGCCACCAGCAGAGCAGACAGCTATGGCTACACCTTC
TRBJ2-5	NA	TRBV7-2	NA	CASSRQMETQYF	TGTGCCAGCAGCCGACAGATGGAGACCCAGTACTTC
TRBJ2-5	TRBD1	TRBV6-5	few	CASRTHRGPKETQYF	TGTGCCAGCAGGACTCACAGGGGCCCCAAAGAGACCCAGTACTTC
TRBJ2-7	NA	TRBV21-1	many	CASRNMAEGAIYEQYF	TGTGCCAGCAGAAATATGGCGGAGGGGGCCATCTACGAGCAGTACTTC
TRBJ1-2	TRBD1	TRBV7-2	NA	CASSPGGGTPNYGYTF	TGTGCCAGCAGCCCAGGGGGGGGGACACCCAACTATGGCTACACCTTC
TRBJ2-5	NA	TRBV4-3	few	CASSQDSRQMYF	TGCGCCAGCAGCCAAGATTCCCGCCAGATGTACTTC
TRBJ2-4	NA	TRBV7-9	many	CASSSARGLAKNIQYF	TGTGCCAGCAGCTCGGCGCGGGGACTAGCCAAAAACATTCAGTACTTC
TRBJ2-3	TRBD2	TRBV12-3/TRBV12-4	NA	CASSQRDYNTDAQYF	TGTGCCAGCAGTCAGAGGGACTATAACACAGATGCGCAGTATTTT
TRBJ1-1	NA	TRBV7-2	NA	CASSQRPGLEAFF	TGTGCCAGCAGCCAGCGTCCAGGGCTTGAAGCTTTCTTT